This T cell receptor (beta chain) is drawn from a study of regulatory T cells in long-lasting Graves disease. Time point: newly diagnosed GD, antithyroid drugs for less than 3 months. The TCR library was made from RNA extracted from PBMCs. An endocrinology department located in Xi'an, China, was where the patients came from. HTBI primers from iRepertoire and Arm-PCR of CDR3 regions yielded the TCR beta libraries. TCRdb re-derived calls from the multiplex PCR reads in MiXCR, one entry per CDR3 protein. The sample lists roughly 400,000 distinct CDR3 sequences; roughly 15% were seen once. This clonotype was seen a few times. These data also formed part of another study, on T cells in Graves' hyperthyroidism and ophthalmopathy.

This clonotype was sampled from a woman between 18 and 29 years old with Graves disease. This specimen consisted of peripheral blood mononuclear cells (PBMCs), obtained at new diagnosis, from a patient treated with antithyroid drugs.

The CDR3 DNA reads TGTGCCAGCAGCTTAGTAGGGGTTGACATTCAGTACTTC. Translation: CASSLVGVDIQYF. This chain joins TRBV7-2 and TRBJ2-4; the D gene is possibly TRBD1 (5 bases). The V gene lost 1 base and the J gene lost 8 bases, with 9 bases spanning the gap. Germline lookup yields CDR1 SGHTA and CDR2 FQGNSA. The length of the CDR3 is 13 residues.